These T cell receptor beta chains were read from a single sample in a study of blood T cell repertoires in COVID-19. The assay was immunoSEQ multiplex PCR, and TCRdb's table has in-frame clones only and misses some. The sample includes 150,000 to 200,000 clones, 65% to 85% seen only once; the top ten take about 4.8%. Material: peripheral blood. The receptor source for this set is a woman aged 30 to 39 with acute or convalescent COVID-19. Both conserved end residues are part of each CDR3. A D gene is named only where the DNA matches it firmly. Clone size, where shown, is once, few, many, or a class for clones that have expanded.

>.|.|TRBJ1-1|TRBV7-8
CASSLGQGAEEAFF
TGTGCCAGCAGCTTAGGGCAGGGTGCCGAGGAAGCTTTCTTT
>.|TRBD1|TRBJ1-2|TRBV3-1/TRBV3-2
CASSQVTGGTNYGYTF
TGTGCCAGCAGCCAAGTTACAGGGGGTACTAACTATGGCTACACCTTC
>.|.|TRBJ1-1|TRBV11-1
CASSLGQRDTEAFF
TGTGCCAGCAGCTTAGGACAGCGTGACACTGAAGCTTTCTTT
>.|.|TRBJ2-3|TRBV6-4
CASSEDYGTDTQYF
TGTGCCAGCAGTGAGGACTATGGTACAGATACGCAGTATTTT
>.|TRBD2|TRBJ2-3|TRBV7-8
CASSLPIAGDRDTQYF
TGTGCCAGCAGCTTACCCATAGCGGGAGACCGAGATACGCAGTATTTT
>.|TRBD1|TRBJ1-2|TRBV19
CASSPTGTGAVYGYTF
TGTGCCAGTAGTCCAACCGGGACAGGGGCTGTCTATGGCTACACCTTC
>.|.|TRBJ1-1|TRBV5-1
CASSPGLYTEAFF
TGCGCCAGCAGCCCCGGACTCTACACTGAAGCTTTCTTT
>.|.|TRBJ2-2|TRBV2
CASSEIRNTGELFF
TGTGCCAGCAGTGAAATTCGGAACACCGGGGAGCTGTTTTTT
>.|TRBD1|TRBJ1-3|TRBV5-1
CASSPWDSGNTIYF
TGCGCCAGCAGCCCGTGGGACAGCGGAAACACCATATATTTT
>once|.|TRBJ1-1|TRBV30
CAWIQGSTEAFF
TGTGCCTGGATTCAGGGGTCCACTGAAGCTTTCTTT
>.|TRBD2|TRBJ2-5|TRBV28
CASREGGRTVETQYF
TGTGCCAGCAGGGAGGGAGGGAGAACCGTGGAGACCCAGTACTTC
>.|TRBD1|TRBJ2-6|TRBV27
CASRSAKGQVSGANVLTF
TGTGCCAGCAGGTCGGCCAAGGGACAGGTCTCTGGGGCCAACGTCCTGACTTTC
>.|TRBD1|TRBJ1-2|TRBV14
CASSPYRGYGYTF
TGTGCCAGCAGCCCCTACAGGGGCTATGGCTACACCTTC
>few|.|TRBJ2-7|TRBV9
CASSVELRTYEQYF
TGTGCCAGCAGCGTAGAACTCCGAACCTACGAGCAGTACTTC
>.|.|TRBJ1-5|TRBV7-2
CASSIQAQPQHF
TGTGCCAGCAGCATACAGGCCCAGCCCCAGCATTTT
>.|.|TRBJ2-2|TRBV4-2
CASSQVGLADTGELFF
TGTGCCAGCAGCCAAGTAGGTCTCGCGGACACCGGGGAGCTGTTTTTT
>.|TRBD2|TRBJ2-7|TRBV27
CASSPRAGGPYEQYF
TGTGCCAGCAGTCCGAGAGCGGGAGGCCCCTACGAGCAGTACTTC
>.|.|TRBJ1-5|TRBV28
CASSLNSPQPQHF
TGTGCCAGCAGTTTGAACAGCCCACAGCCCCAGCATTTT
>.|.|TRBJ2-3|TRBV4-2
CASSQVVYSSTDTQYF
TGTGCCAGCAGCCAAGTGGTCTATTCTAGCACAGATACGCAGTATTTT
>.|TRBD1|TRBJ1-2|TRBV10-2
CASSPLGQGYGYTF
TGCGCCAGCAGTCCTCTGGGACAGGGCTATGGCTACACCTTC
>few|.|TRBJ1-1|TRBV28
CASPPAGVMNTEAFF
TGTGCCAGCCCACCGGCAGGGGTGATGAACACTGAAGCTTTCTTT
>.|TRBD2|TRBJ2-1|TRBV4-2
CASRQTSGAYNEQFF
TGTGCCAGCAGACAGACTAGCGGGGCCTACAATGAGCAGTTCTTC
>.|.|TRBJ1-3|TRBV15
CATSRGDGSSGNTIYF
TGTGCCACCAGCAGAGGTGACGGGAGCTCTGGAAACACCATATATTTT